The 19 T cell receptor beta chains given below trace back to one sample, sequenced in a study of cytomegalovirus exposure and HLA in healthy donors. Libraries were prepared by immunoSEQ multiplex PCR; TCRdb keeps only in-frame clonotypes and omits some of them. Among about 330,000 clones listed, roughly 88% were seen once. Material: PBMCs. The origin of the receptors is a woman younger than 30 in good health and CMV-seronegative.

The chain combines TRBV7-2 with TRBJ1-4, with a tentative D call TRBD1 (6 bases). Between the trimmed V and J ends, which lost 5 bases and 8 bases, there was a span of 12 bases. Germline V gives CDR1 SGHTA, CDR2 FQGNSA. The length of the CDR3 is 13 residues. The CDR3 loop is CASSPTQGEKLFF. In DNA, the CDR3 is TGTGCCAGCAGCCCCACCCAGGGGGAAAAACTGTTTTTT.

This clone was observed a handful of times. The DNA for the CDR3 is TGTGCCTGGAGTGTTGTGGGAGGGCCGGGGGAGACCCAGTACTTC. It specifies CAWSVVGGPGETQYF. The V gene is TRBV30, the J gene TRBJ2-5; 7 bases are a match to TRBD2. This CDR3 is 15 amino acids long. In germline, CDR1 is GTSNPN, CDR2 SVGIG (reference sequence). The V segment lost 0 bases and the J segment 5 bases; nucleotides outside the gene matches: 9. Supplemented by reference TRBV30 and TRBJ2-5, the full variable domain reads SQTIHQWPATLVQPVGSPLSLECTVEGTSNPNLYWYRQAAGRGLQLLFYSVGIGQISSEVPQNLSASRPQDRQFILSSKKLLLSDSGFYLCAWSVVGGPGETQYFGPGTRLLVL.

The J gene is TRBJ1-2, the V gene TRBV29-1; D is perhaps TRBD1 (6 bases). CDR1 is SQVTM and CDR2 is ANQGSEA in the germline V gene. Trimming removed 7 bases at V and 3 bases at J, with 18 bases between. CDR3 length: 14 amino acids. CDR3 in DNA: TGCAGCGCCCCGAGGGGGACGGGCGACTATGGCTACACCTTC. Protein product: CSAPRGTGDYGYTF.

This sequence joins TRBV29-1 and TRBJ2-1; 10 nucleotides line up with TRBD2. V lost 5 bases and J lost 1; bases outside the gene matches: 8. This CDR3 contains 16 residues. From germline, CDR1 is SQVTM and CDR2 ANQGSEA. CDR3 in amino acids: CSVRLAGPRSYNEQFF. DNA of the CDR3: TGCAGCGTTCGACTAGCGGGCCCACGTTCCTACAATGAGCAGTTCTTC.

The J gene is TRBJ1-2, the V gene TRBV18; TRBD1 aligns across 8 bases. The V gene end was trimmed by 3 bases and the J gene end by 6 bases; junction bases not matched to a gene: 6. CDR3 length: 14 residues. The V gene's germline CDR1 is KGHSH and CDR2 LQKENI. DNA of the CDR3: TGTGCCAGCTCACCGGAGACAGGGGAGGATGGCTACACCTTC. Protein product: CASSPETGEDGYTF.

This chain joins TRBV2 and TRBJ1-1; D ambiguous. This CDR3 is built from 13 residues. CDR1 is SNHLY and CDR2 is FYNNEI in the germline V gene. V was clipped by 4 bases and J by 2 bases, with 8 bases between them. The CDR3 reads CASSGQFNTEAFF. In DNA, the CDR3 is TGTGCCAGCAGTGGGCAGTTTAACACTGAAGCTTTCTTT.

V is TRBV29-1 and J is TRBJ1-1, with a tentative D call TRBD1 (5 bases). Germline V gene lookup returns CDR1 SQVTM and CDR2 ANQGSEA. The CDR3 is made up of 15 amino acids. V was shortened by 3 bases and J by 1 base, with 15 bases between the two germline ends. The CDR3 reads CSVEGEVKRNTEAFF. The CDR3 DNA sequence: TGCAGCGTTGAGGGGGAGGTGAAAAGGAACACTGAAGCTTTCTTT. Using reference TRBV29-1 and TRBJ1-1 for the parts outside the CDR3, the full variable domain is SAVISQKPSRDICQRGTSLTIQCQVDSQVTMMFWYRQQPGQSLTLIATANQGSEATYESGFVIDKFPISRPNLTFSTLTVSNMSPEDSSIYLCSVEGEVKRNTEAFFGQGTRLTVV.

The chain uses TRBV28 and TRBJ1-5; the D gene is possibly TRBD1 (6 bases). The CDR3 is 12 residues long. Per the germline V gene, CDR1 is MDHEN and CDR2 is SYDVKM. The ends were cut back, 11 bases at V and 9 bases at J, with 17 bases in the middle. The CDR3 DNA is TGTGCCGCCGCACTCAGGGGTTCGCCCCAGCATTTT. It encodes CAAALRGSPQHF.

This chain links TRBV9 with TRBJ2-1, with no clear D. V gave up 3 bases and J gave up 0 bases, with 16 bases separating them. The germline CDR1 and CDR2 sequences are SGDLS and YYNGEE. CDR3 length equals 17 residues. CDR3 coding DNA: TGTGCCAGCAGCGCGACCCCCCCTAGAAGCTCCTACAATGAGCAGTTCTTC. Translated, it gives CASSATPPRSSYNEQFF.

The chain joins TRBV27 to TRBJ2-7; TRBD2 is a possible D gene (6 bases). There are 14 residues in the CDR3. The V and J ends lost 3 bases and 1 base respectively, with 10 bases between them. Per the germline V gene, CDR1 is MNHEY and CDR2 is SMNVEV (reference sequence). The CDR3 loop is CASSFVGGSYEQYF. The CDR3 nucleotides read TGTGCCAGCAGTTTTGTGGGAGGATCCTACGAGCAGTACTTC.

The chain uses TRBV7-9 and TRBJ1-2; D not certain. Germline-derived CDR1 and CDR2 are SEHNR and FQNEAQ (reference sequence). With 2 bases removed from V and 4 bases from J, the gap between germline ends came to 11 bases. The CDR3 runs to 14 residues. CDR3 residues: CASSLTGGVYGYTF. CDR3 bases: TGTGCCAGCAGCTTAACGGGTGGAGTCTATGGCTACACCTTC.

This chain connects TRBV28 to TRBJ1-2; a weak D match, TRBD1 (6 bases). Germline lookup yields CDR1 MDHEN and CDR2 SYDVKM. V dropped 7 bases and J dropped 4 bases, with 13 bases sitting between them. This CDR3 is 13 amino acids long. The DNA for the CDR3 is TGTGCCAGCATCCAGGGGCGCGGCTATGGCTACACCTTC. Encoded protein: CASIQGRGYGYTF.

The CDR3 DNA reads TGTGCCAGTAGAGGACAGATGAACACTGAAGCTTTCTTT. Its translation: CASRGQMNTEAFF. The chain recombines TRBV19 with TRBJ1-1; weak D call: TRBD1 (6 bases). The V end was cut by 6 bases, the J end by 0 bases, with 8 bases between. Germline CDR1 and CDR2: LNHDA and SQIVND (reference sequence). CDR3 length: 13 residues. Full variable domain (remainder filled in from reference TRBV19 and TRBJ1-1): DGGITQSPKYLFRKEGQNVTLSCEQNLNHDAMYWYRQDPGQGLRLIYYSQIVNDFQKGDIAEGYSVSREKKESFPLTVTSAQKNPTAFYLCASRGQMNTEAFFGQGTRLTVV.

J is TRBJ1-2 and V is TRBV6-1; 8 bases match TRBD1. The CDR3 spans 14 residues. Germline V gene data show CDR1 as MNHNS and CDR2 as SASEGT. Trimming took 7 bases from V and 7 from J; bases not matched to a gene: 11. The CDR3 nucleotides read TGTGCCAGCACCTATCCGGACAGGGTAGGTGGCTACACCTTC. The encoded protein is CASTYPDRVGGYTF.

The gene calls are TRBV18 and TRBJ2-7; 7 bases are shared with TRBD1. After removal of 3 bases from V and 3 bases from J, the junction contained 8 bases not matched to a gene. Germline CDR1 KGHSH, CDR2 LQKENI. This CDR3 spans 15 amino acids. CDR3 sequence (DNA): TGTGCCAGCTCACCCTGGGGGACAGAAAGCTACGAGCAGTACTTC. It encodes CASSPWGTESYEQYF.

This chain links TRBV6-1 with TRBJ2-4; 13 bases fit TRBD2. Germline lookup yields CDR1 MNHNS and CDR2 SASEGT. The CDR3 extends over 19 amino acids. The J segment lost 0 bases and the V segment lost 4 bases, leaving 9 bases of the junction unmatched. The CDR3 coding sequence is TGTGCCAGCAGTGCCCAGGGACTAGCGGGGCTGCCAGCCAAAAACATTCAGTACTTC. It yields the protein CASSAQGLAGLPAKNIQYF.

The chain carries TRBV10-3 and TRBJ1-1; D not certain. Trimming left V 0 bases short and J 6 bases short, with 5 bases between. The CDR3 spans 12 residues. Per the germline V gene, CDR1 is ENHRY and CDR2 is SYGVKD. The CDR3 nucleotides are TGTGCCATCAGTGAGTCGTCGGCTGAAGCTTTCTTT. Amino acid sequence: CAISESSAEAFF.

The chain uses TRBV7-2 and TRBJ2-2; 9 bases are a match to TRBD1. CDR3 length equals 14 residues. The junction had 6 bases not matched to a gene; V was cut back by 6 bases and J by 7 bases. Germline values: CDR1 SGHTA, CDR2 FQGNSA. In DNA form, the CDR3 reads TGTGCCAGCAGTACACAGGGGGCAGGCGGGGAGCTGTTTTTT. Translation: CASSTQGAGGELFF. The complete variable domain, with remaining parts taken from reference TRBV7-2 and TRBJ2-2, reads GAGVSQSPSNKVTEKGKDVELRCDPISGHTALYWYRQSLGQGLEFLIYFQGNSAPDKSGLPSDRFSAERTGGSVSTLTIQRTQQEDSAVYLCASSTQGAGGELFFGEGSRLTVL.

The chain uses TRBV27 and TRBJ2-1, with D unclear. This CDR3 is 12 amino acids long. V lost 7 bases and J lost 4, with 8 bases in between. Germline lookup yields CDR1 MNHEY and CDR2 SMNVEV (reference sequence). CDR3 loop: CASTSRYNEQFF. The CDR3 nucleotides read TGTGCCAGCACCTCCCGGTACAATGAGCAGTTCTTC.